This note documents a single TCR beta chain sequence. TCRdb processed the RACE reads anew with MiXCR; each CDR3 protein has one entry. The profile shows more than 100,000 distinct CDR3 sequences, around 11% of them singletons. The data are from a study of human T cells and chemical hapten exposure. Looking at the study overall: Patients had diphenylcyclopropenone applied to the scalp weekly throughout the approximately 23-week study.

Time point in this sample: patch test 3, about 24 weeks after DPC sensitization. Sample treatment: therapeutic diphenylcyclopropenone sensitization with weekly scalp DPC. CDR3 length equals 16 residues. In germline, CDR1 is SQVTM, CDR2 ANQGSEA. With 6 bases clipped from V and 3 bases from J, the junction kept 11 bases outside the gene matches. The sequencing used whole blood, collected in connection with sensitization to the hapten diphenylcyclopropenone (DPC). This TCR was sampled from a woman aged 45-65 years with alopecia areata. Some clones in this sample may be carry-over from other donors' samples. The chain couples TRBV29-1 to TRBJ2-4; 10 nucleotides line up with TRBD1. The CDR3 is CSVGGGQGVGKNIQYF. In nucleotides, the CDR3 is TGCAGCGTGGGGGGTGGACAGGGGGTGGGCAAAAACATTCAGTACTTC.